This T cell receptor beta chain was sequenced in a study of shared clonotypes between healthy human individuals. Study-level points and caveats: Memory subsets had estimated richness that was generally smaller than that of naive subsets.

The donors were all Caucasian adults (living in Nashville, Tennessee). There are 15 residues in the CDR3. Trimming cost V 5 bases and J 7 bases, with 17 bases left between them. Germline-derived CDR1 and CDR2 are SGHTA and FQGNSA. With regard to this clone: What it binds is not known.

The method was immunoSEQ multiplex PCR; TCRdb's version includes in-frame clones alone and lacks a portion of them. This table has some 2.3 million clones, 85% to 95% appearing once. The gene calls are TRBV7-2 and TRBJ2-2, with no clear D. This TCR was sampled from a man between 18 and 35 years old in good health. Some clones in this sample may be carry-over from other donors' samples. Sequenced material: naive CD4+ T cells from PBMCs. The sample's subset: CD45RA+ positively selected. The CDR3 loop reads CASSQGPQRIGELFF. The CDR3 nucleotides read TGTGCCAGCAGCCAAGGACCCCAAAGAATCGGGGAGCTGTTTTTT.